This TCR beta chain came from a study of glioma-infiltrating T cells after dendritic cell vaccination (dated by TCRdb to 2016 to 2017). Some background on the complete study: Of the roughly 15 glioblastoma patients in the cohort, all drawn from Phase I and II dendritic cell vaccination trials, 9 were newly diagnosed and 6 had recurrent disease. Survival after dendritic cell vaccination was correlated with TCR sequencing metrics, including TIL content and tumor-blood repertoire overlap. Patients received three intradermal dendritic cell vaccine injections at biweekly intervals in the arm below the axilla. The vaccine was prepared from monocyte-derived dendritic cells that were cultured for roughly 7 days with IL-4 and GM-CSF and then pulsed overnight with autologous tumor lysate. Between the early 2000s and the early 2010s, the patients were given dendritic cell vaccination pulsed with autologous tumor lysate. In glioblastoma patients vaccinated with dendritic cells, deep sequencing of TCR beta CDR3 regions served to measure the amount of tumor-infiltrating lymphocytes and to compare repertoires between tumor and blood.

Patients were selected on the basis of adequate residual fresh-frozen tumor tissue and more than two years of available survival data. Although molecular status otherwise differed among the glioblastoma patients, no patient had an isocitrate dehydrogenase mutation. PBMC were collected before vaccination, two weeks after the third vaccination, and at tumor progression if progression occurred. Genomic DNA was extracted with the Qiagen DNeasy Blood extraction Kit. TCRB CDR3 regions were amplified from approximately 2 ug genomic DNA, or all available DNA if less, using the immunoSEQ assay. The multiplex PCR employed 60 forward primers targeting TCR V beta segments and 13 reverse primers targeting J beta segments. To estimate reads per starting template, synthetic control templates were spiked into each sample at limiting dilution. The Illumina HiSeq System generated sequencing reads of 87 bp. On the study's bioinformatics: PCR and sequencing errors were removed by a nearest neighbor algorithm that merged closely related sequences. TCR overlap was measured as the percentage of unique tumor TCR beta sequences that were also present in the peripheral blood of the same patient. This is the immuneACCESS table as TCRdb keeps it, with only in-frame sequences that have V and J called. A part of the clones is gone; compared with another copy, unresolved V genes explain less than half, and the rest is unexplained. The V and J calls and clone size are taken from that table; D and trimming were inferred from the DNA. The sample records about 90,000 clones, about 85% of which are singletons. In total, the top ten clones hold under 3% of the sample.

CDR3 length: 15 amino acids, cysteine to phenylalanine. The kept DNA is CDR3 alone, 45 bases in frame from the first base. The investigation overall reported the following: The cohort was small and heterogeneous, only a few patients had full blood and tumor sets, and even fewer had initial-recurrent tumor pairs. After dendritic cell vaccination, a higher estimated pretreatment TIL content predicted longer time to progression and overall survival. No direct relationship between TCR clonality and survival was found, suggesting that a diverse polyclonal response may matter. The TCR overlap response model with three groups was called speculative and said to need prospective validation.

Comment on this clone: Its recognized antigen is unknown. One base away there is no much larger clone; base qualities are not given.

The starting material was blood, obtained before dendritic cell vaccination. The source is a human donor with glioblastoma. Recombination connected TRBV21-1 to TRBJ2-5; the table names TRBD1, a call not compared with the DNA. TRBV21-1 is a recognized pseudogene. Here is the DNA: TGTGCCAGCAGATCAAGGGGGTCCGGAGAAGAGACCCAGTACTTC. It codes for CASRSRGSGEETQYF.